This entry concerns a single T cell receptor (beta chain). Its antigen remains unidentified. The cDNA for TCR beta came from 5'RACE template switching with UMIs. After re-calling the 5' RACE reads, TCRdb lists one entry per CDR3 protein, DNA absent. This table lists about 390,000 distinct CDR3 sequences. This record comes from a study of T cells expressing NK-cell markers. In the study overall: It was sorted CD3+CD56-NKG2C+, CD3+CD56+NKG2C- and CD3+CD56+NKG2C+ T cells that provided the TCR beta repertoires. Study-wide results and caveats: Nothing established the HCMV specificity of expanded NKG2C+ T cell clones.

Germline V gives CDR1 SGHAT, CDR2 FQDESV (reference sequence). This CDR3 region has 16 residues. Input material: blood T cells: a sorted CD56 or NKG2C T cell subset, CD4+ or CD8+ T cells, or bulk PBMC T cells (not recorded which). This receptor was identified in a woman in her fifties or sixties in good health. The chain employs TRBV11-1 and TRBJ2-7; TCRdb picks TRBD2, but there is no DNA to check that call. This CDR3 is CASSQRGTRGYYEQYF.